The 9 T cell receptor beta chains presented below share a single source sample, sequenced in a study of T cells expressing NK-cell markers. Reanalyzing the 5' RACE reads, TCRdb keeps one entry per CDR3 protein, without DNA. The table lists roughly 20,000 distinct CDR3 sequences. Sequencing was carried out using blood T cells: a sorted CD56 or NKG2C T cell subset, CD4+ or CD8+ T cells, or bulk PBMC T cells (not recorded which). The receptors here all came from a man aged 18 to 70 in good health.

The chain combines TRBV20-1 with TRBJ2-4; as DNA is missing, the TRBD1 call by TCRdb cannot be tested. Germline values: CDR1 DFQATT, CDR2 SNEGSKA (reference sequence). The CDR3 totals 15 residues. This chain's CDR3 is CSASYATGNKNIQYF.

This chain uses TRBV6-2 or TRBV6-3 with TRBJ1-5. CDR1 and CDR2 from the germline V gene are MNHEY and SVGEGT. The CDR3 contains 15 residues. The CDR3 sequence: CASSYSEGYNQPQHF.

The chain links TRBV11-1 to TRBJ2-3; the TCRdb D gene call, TRBD2, has no DNA to confirm it. The CDR3 spans 15 residues. Germline loops: CDR1 SGHAT, CDR2 FQDESV (reference sequence). CDR3: CASSPPIGRADTQYF.

The chain joins TRBV7-2 to TRBJ2-1. CDR3 length: 13 residues. The germline gives CDR1 SGHTA, CDR2 FQGNSA. Here the CDR3 reads CASSFEGSAAQFF. Looking up the rest from reference TRBV7-2 and TRBJ2-1 gives the full variable domain: GAGVSQSPSNKVTEKGKDVELRCDPISGHTALYWYRQSLGQGLEFLIYFQGNSAPDKSGLPSDRFSAERTGGSVSTLTIQRTQQEDSAVYLCASSFEGSAAQFFGPGTRLTVL.

This chain joins TRBV25-1 and TRBJ1-1. Germline V gene data show CDR1 as MGHDK and CDR2 as SYGVNS. CDR3 length equals 15 residues. CDR3 residues: CASSEYNGENTEAFF.

This chain links TRBV7-2 with TRBJ1-1; the D gene TCRdb calls, TRBD1, cannot be checked with no DNA. The CDR3 is 15 residues long. Germline CDR1 and CDR2: SGHTA and FQGNSA. The CDR3 sequence is CASSLAWQGNSEAFF.

The chain employs TRBV6-2 or TRBV6-3 and TRBJ2-7; TCRdb returns TRBD1, unconfirmable since there is no DNA. The CDR3 is 14 residues long. CDR1 MNHEY and CDR2 SVGEGT come from the germline V gene. Here the CDR3 reads CASLGQGISYEQYF.

V gene TRBV19 combines with J gene TRBJ1-2. The length of the CDR3 is 14 residues. Germline loops: CDR1 LNHDA, CDR2 SQIVND (reference sequence). CDR3 sequence reads: CASSAHGWARGYTF.

The chain carries TRBV7-9 and TRBJ2-1; the D call from TCRdb, TRBD2, cannot be confirmed without DNA. Germline V gene sequence: CDR1 SEHNR, CDR2 FQNEAQ (reference sequence). This CDR3 is 17 amino acids long. This CDR3 is CASSPMIQLGAYNEQFF.